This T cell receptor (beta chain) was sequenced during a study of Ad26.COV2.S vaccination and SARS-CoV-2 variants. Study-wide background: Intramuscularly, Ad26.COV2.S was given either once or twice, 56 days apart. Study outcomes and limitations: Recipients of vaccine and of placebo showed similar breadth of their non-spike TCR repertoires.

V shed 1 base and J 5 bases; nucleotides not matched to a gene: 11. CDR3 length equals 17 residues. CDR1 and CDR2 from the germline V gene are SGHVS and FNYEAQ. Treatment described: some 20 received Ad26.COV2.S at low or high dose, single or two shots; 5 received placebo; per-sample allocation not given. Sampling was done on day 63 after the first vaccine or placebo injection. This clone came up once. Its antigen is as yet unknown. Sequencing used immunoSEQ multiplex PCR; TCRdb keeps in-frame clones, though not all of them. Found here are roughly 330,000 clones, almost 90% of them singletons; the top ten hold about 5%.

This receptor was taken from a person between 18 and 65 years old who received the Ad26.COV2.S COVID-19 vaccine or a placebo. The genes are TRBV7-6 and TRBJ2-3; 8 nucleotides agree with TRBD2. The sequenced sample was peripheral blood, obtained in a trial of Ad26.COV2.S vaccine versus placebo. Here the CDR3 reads CASSLGGDGGARDTQYF. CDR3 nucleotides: TGTGCCAGCAGCTTAGGGGGAGACGGGGGGGCCCGAGATACGCAGTATTTT.